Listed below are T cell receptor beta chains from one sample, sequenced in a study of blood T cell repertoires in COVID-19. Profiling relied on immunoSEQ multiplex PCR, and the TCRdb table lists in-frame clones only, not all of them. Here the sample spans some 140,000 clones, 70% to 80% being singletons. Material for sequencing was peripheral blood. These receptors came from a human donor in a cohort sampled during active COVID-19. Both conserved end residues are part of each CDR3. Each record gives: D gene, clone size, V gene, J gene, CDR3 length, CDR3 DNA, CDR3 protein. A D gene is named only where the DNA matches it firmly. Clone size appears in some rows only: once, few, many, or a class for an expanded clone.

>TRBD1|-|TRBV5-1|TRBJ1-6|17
TGCGCCAGCAGCTTGGAACCCCCCCAGACAGGGGGCGGTCCCCTCCACTTT
CASSLEPPQTGGGPLHF
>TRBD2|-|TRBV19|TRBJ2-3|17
TGTGCCAGTAGTCTCGGGACTAGCGGGGGATTCACAGATACGCAGTATTTT
CASSLGTSGGFTDTQYF
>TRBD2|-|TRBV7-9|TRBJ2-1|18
TGTGCCAGCAGCGAAAAAGGGACTAGCGGGGGGGTTAATTCTGGGCAGTTCTTC
CASSEKGTSGGVNSGQFF
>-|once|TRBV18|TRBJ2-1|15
TGTGCCAGCTCACCAGACTTGATCTCCTACAATGAGCAGTTCTTC
CASSPDLISYNEQFF
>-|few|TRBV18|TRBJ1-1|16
TGTGCCAGCTCACCTAACGCCGACAGGCGGAACACTGAAGCTTTCTTT
CASSPNADRRNTEAFF
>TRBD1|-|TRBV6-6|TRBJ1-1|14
TGTGCCAGCAGCGACAGGGCCGGGAACACTGAAGCTTTCTTT
CASSDRAGNTEAFF
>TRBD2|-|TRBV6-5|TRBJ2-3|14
TGTGCCAGCAGCCCATCCTCAGCGGGGGGTACGCAGTATTTT
CASSPSSAGGTQYF
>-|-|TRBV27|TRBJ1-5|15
TGTGCCAGCAGTTTAACAGTTTATAGCAATCAGCCCCAGCATTTT
CASSLTVYSNQPQHF
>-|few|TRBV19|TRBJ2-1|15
TGTGCCAGTAGTATTGGGGGGATCACCTACAATGAGCAGTTCTTC
CASSIGGITYNEQFF
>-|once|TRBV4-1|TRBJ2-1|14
TGCGCCAGCAGCCAATCAGCCGGGTGGAATGAGCAGTTCTTC
CASSQSAGWNEQFF
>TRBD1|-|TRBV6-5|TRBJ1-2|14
TGTGCCAGCAGTTACGACAGGGAGATGTATGGCTACACCTTC
CASSYDREMYGYTF
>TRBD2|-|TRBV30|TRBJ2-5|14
TGTGCCTGGAGTGAGGGACTAGCGGTCGAGACCCAGTACTTC
CAWSEGLAVETQYF
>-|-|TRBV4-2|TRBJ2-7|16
TGTGCCAGCAGCCAATCCCAGGGGGGAGTCTCCTACGAGCAGTACTTC
CASSQSQGGVSYEQYF
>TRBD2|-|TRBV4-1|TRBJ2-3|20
TGCGCCAGCAGCCAAGGGACTCGCGGGGGGGCCGGGGGGTCTACAGATACGCAGTATTTT
CASSQGTRGGAGGSTDTQYF
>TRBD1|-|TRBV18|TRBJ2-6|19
TGTGCCAGCTCACCTTTAGGGACAGGGGATTCCTCTGGGGCCAACGTCCTGACTTTC
CASSPLGTGDSSGANVLTF
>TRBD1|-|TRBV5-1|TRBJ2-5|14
TGCGCCAGCTTTAAAGGACAGGTACAAGAGACCCAGTACTTC
CASFKGQVQETQYF
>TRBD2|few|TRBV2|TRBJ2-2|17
TGTGCCAGCAGTGGACTAGCGGGGGGCTCGAACACCGGGGAGCTGTTTTTT
CASSGLAGGSNTGELFF
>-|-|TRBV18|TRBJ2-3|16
TGTGCCAGCTCAGGTCTCCGGGACTTAAACACAGATACGCAGTATTTT
CASSGLRDLNTDTQYF
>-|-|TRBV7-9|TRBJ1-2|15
TGTGCCAGCAGCTTACGGCAGGGTAACTACTATGGCTACACCTTC
CASSLRQGNYYGYTF
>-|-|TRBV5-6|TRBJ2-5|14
TGTGCCAGCAGCGCGCCAGGTGGCCAAGAGACCCAGTACTTC
CASSAPGGQETQYF
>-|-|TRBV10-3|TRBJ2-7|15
TGTGCCATCAGTGAAACGGGGGAATCCACCTACGAGCAGTACTTC
CAISETGESTYEQYF
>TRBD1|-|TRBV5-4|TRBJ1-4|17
TGTGCCAGCAGCCTTAGGGGACAGGGTAGATCTAATGAAAAACTGTTTTTT
CASSLRGQGRSNEKLFF
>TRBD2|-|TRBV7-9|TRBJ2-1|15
TGTGCCAGCAGCTTGGAACTAGCGAGATACAATGAGCAGTTCTTC
CASSLELARYNEQFF
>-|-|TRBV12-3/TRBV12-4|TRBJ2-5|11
TGTGCCAGCAGTTCCGGTGAGACCCAGTACTTC
CASSSGETQYF
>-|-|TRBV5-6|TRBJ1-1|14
TGTGCCAGCAGCTTGGGCGGACATTTCACTGAAGCTTTCTTT
CASSLGGHFTEAFF
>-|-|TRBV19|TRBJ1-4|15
TGTGCCAGTAGTTTGGGGGAGGAAGCTAATGAAAAACTGTTTTTT
CASSLGEEANEKLFF